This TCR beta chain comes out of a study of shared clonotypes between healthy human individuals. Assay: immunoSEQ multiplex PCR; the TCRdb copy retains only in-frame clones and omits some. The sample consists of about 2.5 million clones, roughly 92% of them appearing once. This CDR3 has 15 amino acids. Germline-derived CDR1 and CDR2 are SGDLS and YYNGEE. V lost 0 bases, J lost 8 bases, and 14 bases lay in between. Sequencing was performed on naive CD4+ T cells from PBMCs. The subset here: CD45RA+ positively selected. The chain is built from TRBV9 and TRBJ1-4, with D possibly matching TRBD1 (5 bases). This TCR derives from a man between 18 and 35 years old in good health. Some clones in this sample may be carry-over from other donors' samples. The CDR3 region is CASSVEGLSGEKLFF. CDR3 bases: TGTGCCAGCAGCGTAGAGGGGCTGAGTGGGGAAAAACTGTTTTTT. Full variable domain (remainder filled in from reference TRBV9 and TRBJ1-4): DSGVTQTPKHLITATGQRVTLRCSPRSGDLSVYWYQQSLDQGLQFLIQYYNGEERAKGNILERFSAQQFPDLHSELNLSSLELGDSALYFCASSVEGLSGEKLFFGSGTQLSVL.